At least ten counts were recorded for the clone carrying this T cell receptor beta chain. The antigen is unknown. The data derive from a study of T-cell reconstitution after alpha-beta-depleted transplantation in children. Study-level results: Where alpha-beta T cells came from about two months after transplant was reportedly several hundred expanded graft clones. Surviving thymic progenitors and recipient T cells were the source of high TCRbeta diversity at day 60 in some patients. A year had passed since transplant, and T-cell counts and diversity by then came mostly from newly produced T cells.

The TCRbeta library was prepared with unique molecular identifiers. In TCRdb, the PCR reads were re-called with MiXCR into one record per CDR3 protein. Seen here are 450,000 to 600,000 distinct CDR3 sequences, approximately 13% observed once, and the top ten hold around 2.2%. The sequencing here drew on PBMCs, mostly from graft donor cells, taken 360 days after TCRalphabeta/CD19-depleted stem cell transplant. The sequence derives from a male patient younger than 18 who had a stem cell transplant for acute myeloid leukemia, so the T cells may come from the graft donor.

DNA for the CDR3: TGTGCCATCAGTCGCAGCCCTAGCGGGAAGGGGGGAGAGACCCAGTACTTC. This gives the protein CAISRSPSGKGGETQYF. The chain employs TRBV10-3 and TRBJ2-5, with 9 bases fitting TRBD2. Germline CDR1 ENHRY, CDR2 SYGVKD. After removal of 5 bases from V and 4 bases from J, the junction contained 14 bases not matched to a gene. The CDR3 runs to 17 residues.